The 7 T cell receptor beta chains reported below all come from one sample, sequenced in a study of blood T cells in healthy people across ages. A J-beta primer mix and a sample-barcoded 5' primer were used in a second PCR of roughly 7 to 12 cycles. One entry per CDR3 protein results from TCRdb running MiXCR on the 5' RACE reads. Of over 600,000 distinct CDR3 sequences in the sample, roughly three fifths were seen once. The sequenced material came from blood. The receptors here all came from a man in his forties in good health.

This clonotype showed up just a few times. The chain couples TRBV12-3 or TRBV12-4 to TRBJ2-6, with D maybe TRBD1 (5 bases). With 5 bases removed from V and 0 bases from J, the gap between germline ends came to 8 bases. The CDR3 has 15 residues. CDR3 nucleotides: TGTGCCAGCAGTACGACAGCCTCTGGGGCCAACGTCCTGACTTTC. Translated, it gives CASSTTASGANVLTF.

This clonotype was seen repeatedly, ten times or more. The chain has TRBV29-1 and TRBJ2-6, with 8 nucleotides matching TRBD2. The CDR3 extends over 16 amino acids. Germline V lookup: CDR1 SQVTM, CDR2 ANQGSEA. V shed 2 bases and J 0 bases; nucleotides not matched to a gene: 3. In DNA form, the CDR3 reads TGCAGCGTTGAATTCCGGGGGGGCTCTGGGGCCAACGTCCTGACTTTC. This sequence encodes CSVEFRGGSGANVLTF.

A word on this clonotype: The junction departs from the called germline gene at one end, perhaps through a read error. The CDR3: CAGSLPSTDTQYF. The CDR3 DNA is TGTGCCGGCAGCTTACCAAGCACAGATACGCAGTATTTT. This chain connects TRBV7-2 to TRBJ2-3; D is ambiguous. The CDR3 runs 13 residues. Germline CDR1 is SGHTA and CDR2 is FQGNSA.

The CDR3 here is CASSLGRGFSYEQYF. As DNA, the CDR3 is TGTGCCAGCAGCTTAGGGAGGGGGTTCTCCTACGAGCAGTACTTC. This chain uses TRBV11-3 with TRBJ2-7; D tentatively reads TRBD1 or TRBD2 (6 bases each). CDR1 and CDR2 from the germline V gene are SGHNT and YENEEA. V was shortened by 1 base and J by 0 bases, with 10 bases between the two germline ends. The CDR3 runs 15 residues.

This clonotype has more than one count but fewer than ten. CDR3 nucleotide sequence: TGTGCCAGCAGTTACATGGGGGCTAATGAGCAGTTCTTC. Its protein is CASSYMGANEQFF. V is TRBV6-5 and J is TRBJ2-1; a weak D match, TRBD1 (6 bases). The germline CDR1 and CDR2 sequences are MNHEY and SVGAGI. There are 13 residues in the CDR3. V lost 2 bases and J lost 7, with 9 bases in between.

The count of this clonotype is one. The CDR3 nucleotides read TGTGCCAGTAAGACAGGGGTCCTGATTGGGAAGAGGGACACTGAAGCTTTCTTT. The encoded protein is CASKTGVLIGKRDTEAFF. The rearrangement links TRBV27 to TRBJ1-1; 8 bases are shared with TRBD1. This CDR3 is built from 18 residues. Germline V CDR1 and CDR2: MNHEY, SMNVEV (reference sequence). The trim removed 9 bases at V and 3 bases at J, leaving 21 bases unmatched.

This chain connects TRBV12-3 or TRBV12-4 to TRBJ1-2; TRBD1 might be the D (6 bases). V was pared by 3 bases and J by 10 bases, with 12 bases between. The CDR3 has 12 amino acids. Written as DNA, the CDR3 is TGTGCCAGCAGTTTTTCGGCAGGGGTCTACACCTTC. It is translated as CASSFSAGVYTF.